This TCR beta chain was identified in a study of cytomegalovirus exposure and HLA in healthy donors (dated by TCRdb to the late 2010s). At the level of the whole study: A later analysis indicated that the 130 or so validation repertoires were generated on the platform also employed for the 600 to 750 repertoires of the first cohort. The aim of the study was to test whether cataloging public T cell receptors could identify signatures of past pathogen exposure. Along with the approximately 620-subject first cohort, a separate validation cohort of over a hundred different subjects was used. The study combined high-throughput TCR immunosequencing, statistical association of individual TCRs with disease status, and machine learning to predict cytomegalovirus infection status.

As for this clone: The antigen this receptor binds is unknown. Base quality data are lacking; no much larger clone is found one base away.

Donors formed part of the validation cohort, which comprised about 130 subjects and was distinct from the first cohort of 550 to 850 subjects. Beyond this particular receptor, the publication reports: A total of roughly 160 TCR beta chains were listed by the study as associated with cytomegalovirus. The authors suggested that the approach could potentially be generalized to other disease states and immunological phenotypes. The validation cohort had no HLA typing available for a later analysis, so co-occurrence within that cohort was assessed over all 110 or so repertoires. Cytomegalovirus status was reported to be diagnosed by the classifier with high specificity and sensitivity in both the original and validation cohorts. In a later analysis, TCRs clustered in the first cohort were found to also tend to co-occur in the approximately 120 validation repertoires, with 85% to 95% of cluster scores above 0. Three of the identified cytomegalovirus-associated TCR beta chains were confirmed in vitro to be specific for cytomegalovirus antigens. Across donors, most TCR sequences were observed very rarely, whereas some public TCRs were present in many individuals.

Libraries were built with the immunoSEQ multiplex PCR assay. On the authors' methods: To diagnose cytomegalovirus status from the catalog of TCR beta chain sequences, a statistical classification framework was built. This immuneACCESS table, as held by TCRdb, lists in-frame sequences with V and J called but not all clones. Of the missing ones, under half trace to an unresolved V gene in checked studies; the others have no known cause. The V and J calls and the clone size are those of that table, but D and trimming were determined from the DNA. The sample has 190,000 or so clones on record, roughly four fifths of them singletons. Together, the top ten hold 2.8% of the sample. Specimen: PBMCs. This TCR was sampled from a woman aged 18-29 years in good health and CMV-seropositive.

The CDR3 protein sequence reads: CAISTPGDSPYEQYF. The DNA sequence is given as TGTGCCATCAGTACCCCCGGGGACAGTCCCTACGAGCAGTACTTC. The chain joins TRBV10-3 to TRBJ2-7; the central 7 bases match TRBD1. Measured from the cysteine to the phenylalanine, the CDR3 is 15 residues long. Solely the CDR3 DNA is kept, with 45 bases framed from the first base. From a lookup of the germline V gene, CDR1 and CDR2 are ENHRY and SYGVKD. After removal of 5 bases from V and 2 bases from J, the junction retains 9 bases not matched to a gene.